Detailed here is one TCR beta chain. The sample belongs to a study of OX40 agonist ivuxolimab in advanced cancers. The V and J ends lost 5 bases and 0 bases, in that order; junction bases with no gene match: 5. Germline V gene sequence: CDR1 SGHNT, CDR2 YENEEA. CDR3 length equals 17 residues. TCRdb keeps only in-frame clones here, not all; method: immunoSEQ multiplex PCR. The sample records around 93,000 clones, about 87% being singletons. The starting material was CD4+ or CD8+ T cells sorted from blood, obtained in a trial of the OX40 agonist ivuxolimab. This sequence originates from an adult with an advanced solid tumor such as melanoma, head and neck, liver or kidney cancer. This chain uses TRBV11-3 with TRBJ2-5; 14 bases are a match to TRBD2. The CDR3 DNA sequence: TGTGCCAGCAGCGCCGGACTAGCGGGGGGCGACCAAGAGACCCAGTACTTC. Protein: CASSAGLAGGDQETQYF.